The sequence of this T cell receptor (beta chain) was determined in a study of CD8 T cells in ankylosing spondylitis. V dropped 5 bases and J dropped 1 base, with 11 bases sitting between them. From germline, CDR1 is MDHEN and CDR2 SYDVKM. This CDR3 comprises 14 residues. This clonotype occurred a few times. TCRdb re-derived calls from the 5' RACE reads in MiXCR, one entry per CDR3 protein. The table shows 150,000 or so distinct CDR3 sequences, with 9.8% occurring only once. The receptor comes from a female donor with ankylosing spondylitis or in good health (not recorded which). Sequenced: blood, either unsorted or a sorted T cell fraction (not recorded which). The V gene is TRBV28, the J gene TRBJ2-5; tentative D call: TRBD1 (6 bases). The CDR3 DNA is TGTGCCAGCAGTACGACAGGAGCCCAAGAGACCCAGTACTTC. The encoded protein is CASSTTGAQETQYF.